Listed here are 5 T cell receptor beta chains from one sample, sequenced in a study of beta chain features in type 1 diabetes. TCRB transcripts that were expressed got sequenced, as all of the isolated RNA had been reverse transcribed. Method: immunoSEQ multiplex PCR; TCRdb's copy keeps in-frame clones and lacks some. The sample contains roughly 300,000 clones, 12% to 15% of which appear only once. Specimen: central memory CD4+ T cells from blood. Receptors were obtained from a man aged 25-45 years in good health.

The chain combines TRBV4-2 with TRBJ2-5; D is undetermined. V lost 5 bases, J lost 2 bases, and 12 bases lay in between. Germline V CDR1 and CDR2: LGHNA, YNFKEQ. The CDR3 consists of 14 residues. Written as DNA, the CDR3 is TGTGCCAGCAGCAAGGACCAGAGGCAAGAGACCCAGTACTTC. This encodes CASSKDQRQETQYF.

CDR3: CASREGRAGRTLHF. CDR3 sequence (DNA): TGTGCCAGTAGAGAAGGACGGGCTGGGAGAACCCTCCACTTT. The chain uses TRBV19 and TRBJ1-6, with D unclear. V lost 6 bases, J lost 14 bases, and 20 bases lay in between. The CDR3 is made up of 14 amino acids. Germline V gene sequence: CDR1 LNHDA, CDR2 SQIVND (reference sequence).

This clone was counted between two and nine times. The chain joins TRBV6-5 to TRBJ1-5; D gene ambiguous. This CDR3 has 13 amino acids. CDR1 and CDR2 from the germline V gene are MNHEY and SVGAGI. V was pared by 2 bases and J by 0 bases, with 2 bases between. CDR3 in DNA: TGTGCCAGCAGTTACGGTAGCAATCAGCCCCAGCATTTT. It codes for CASSYGSNQPQHF.

V is TRBV7-8 and J is TRBJ2-3, with D possibly being TRBD2 (5 bases). CDR1 is SGHVS, CDR2 FQNEAQ, per germline. The CDR3 is made up of 12 amino acids. V was cut by 5 bases and J by 5 bases, with 8 bases left in between. CDR3 sequence: CASSPRGDTQYF. DNA for the CDR3: TGTGCCAGCAGCCCCCGGGGAGATACGCAGTATTTT.

Only one count was recorded for this clone. The chain links TRBV14 to TRBJ2-1; D not certain. Germline CDR1 is SGHDN and CDR2 is FVKESK. Trimming cost V 0 bases and J 7 bases, with 16 bases left between them. The CDR3 is made up of 16 amino acids. The CDR3 loop reads CASSQDLVLYTNEQFF. Written as DNA, the CDR3 is TGTGCCAGCAGCCAAGACCTAGTCCTTTATACGAATGAGCAGTTCTTC.